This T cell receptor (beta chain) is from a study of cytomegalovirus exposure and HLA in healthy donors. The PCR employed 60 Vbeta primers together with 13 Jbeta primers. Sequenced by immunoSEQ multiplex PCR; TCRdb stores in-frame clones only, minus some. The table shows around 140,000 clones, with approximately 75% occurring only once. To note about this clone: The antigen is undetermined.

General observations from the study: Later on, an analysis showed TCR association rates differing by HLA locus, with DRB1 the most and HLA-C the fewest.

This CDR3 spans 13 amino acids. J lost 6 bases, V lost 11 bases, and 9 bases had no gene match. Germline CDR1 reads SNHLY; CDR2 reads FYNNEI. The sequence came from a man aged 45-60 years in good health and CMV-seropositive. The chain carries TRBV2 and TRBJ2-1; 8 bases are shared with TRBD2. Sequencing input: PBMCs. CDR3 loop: CASCRLAGNEQFF. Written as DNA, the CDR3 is TGTGCCTCGTGTCGGCTAGCGGGCAATGAGCAGTTCTTC.